The clone carrying this T cell receptor beta chain was seen many times. Its antigen is unidentified. TCRdb independently ran MiXCR on the reads; one entry per CDR3 protein. This sample has 130,000 or so distinct CDR3 sequences, with about 6.5% found just once. The data were taken from a study of T cell repertoires in cytomegalovirus infection. Across the whole study: Indications came from public TCR beta signatures; they pointed to CMV infection and to a matching HLA type.

Study-level findings and limits: Cumulated frequencies of public TCR beta families served to identify carriers of CMV plus the relevant HLA. CMV-specific TCR beta clonotypes restricted by HLA-C dominated the ex vivo response.

Sequencing was carried out using PBMCs. This receptor was identified in a human donor in good health (CMV status not recorded). Some clones in this sample may be carry-over from other donors' samples.

The CDR3 sequence is CASSPPPGQGVTGELFF. In nucleotides, the CDR3 is TGTGCCAGCAGCCCACCCCCCGGACAGGGTGTCACCGGGGAGCTGTTTTTT. The chain joins TRBV5-4 to TRBJ2-2, with TRBD1 matching over 8 bases. Germline V gives CDR1 SGHNT, CDR2 YYREEE (reference sequence). Unmatched junction bases numbered 12, after V lost 4 bases and J lost 4 bases. The CDR3 runs 17 residues.